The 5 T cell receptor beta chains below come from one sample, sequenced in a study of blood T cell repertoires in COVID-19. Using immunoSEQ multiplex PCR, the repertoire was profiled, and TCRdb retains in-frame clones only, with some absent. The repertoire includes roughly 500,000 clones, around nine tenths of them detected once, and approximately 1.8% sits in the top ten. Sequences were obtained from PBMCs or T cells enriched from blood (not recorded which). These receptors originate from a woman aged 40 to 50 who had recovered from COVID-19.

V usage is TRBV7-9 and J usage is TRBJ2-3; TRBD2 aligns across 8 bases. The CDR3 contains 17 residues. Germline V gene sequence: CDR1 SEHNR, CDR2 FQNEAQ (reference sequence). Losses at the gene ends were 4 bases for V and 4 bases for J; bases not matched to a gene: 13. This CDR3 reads CASSSRGRAGAADTQYF. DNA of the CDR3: TGTGCCAGCAGCTCCCGTGGGAGAGCGGGAGCAGCAGATACGCAGTATTTT.

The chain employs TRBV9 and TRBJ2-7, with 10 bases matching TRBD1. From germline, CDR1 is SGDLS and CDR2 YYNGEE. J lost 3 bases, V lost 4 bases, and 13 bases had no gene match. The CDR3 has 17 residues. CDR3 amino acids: CASSPKQPGTGDYEQYF. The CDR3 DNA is TGTGCCAGCAGCCCCAAGCAGCCCGGGACAGGGGACTACGAGCAGTACTTC. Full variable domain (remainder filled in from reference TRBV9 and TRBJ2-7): DSGVTQTPKHLITATGQRVTLRCSPRSGDLSVYWYQQSLDQGLQFLIQYYNGEERAKGNILERFSAQQFPDLHSELNLSSLELGDSALYFCASSPKQPGTGDYEQYFGPGTRLTVT.

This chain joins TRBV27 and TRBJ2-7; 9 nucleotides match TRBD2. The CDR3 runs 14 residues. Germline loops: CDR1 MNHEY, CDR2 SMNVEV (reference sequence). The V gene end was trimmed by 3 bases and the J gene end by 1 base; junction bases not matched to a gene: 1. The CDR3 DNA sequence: TGTGCCAGCAGTTTCGCGGGAGGGTCCTACGAGCAGTACTTC. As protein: CASSFAGGSYEQYF.

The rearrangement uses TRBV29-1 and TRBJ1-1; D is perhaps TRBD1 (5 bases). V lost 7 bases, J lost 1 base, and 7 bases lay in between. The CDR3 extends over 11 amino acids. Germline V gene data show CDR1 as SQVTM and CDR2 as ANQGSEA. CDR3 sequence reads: CSAQANTEAFF. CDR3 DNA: TGCAGCGCACAGGCGAACACTGAAGCTTTCTTT.

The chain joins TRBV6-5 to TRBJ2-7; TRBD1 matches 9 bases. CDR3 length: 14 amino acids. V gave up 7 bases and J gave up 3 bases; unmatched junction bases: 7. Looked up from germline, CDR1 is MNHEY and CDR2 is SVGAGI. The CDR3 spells CASTAPGQGYEQYF. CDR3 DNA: TGTGCCAGCACAGCTCCGGGACAGGGCTACGAGCAGTACTTC.